The 10 T cell receptor beta chains given below trace back to one sample, sequenced in a study of blood T cell repertoires in COVID-19. Here immunoSEQ multiplex PCR was the method, and the copy in TCRdb shows in-frame clones only, minus some. The data contain 200,000 to 250,000 clones, roughly nine tenths of them singletons. Sample: PBMCs or T cells enriched from blood (not recorded which). The receptors shown here come from a woman aged 50 to 60 in a cohort exposed to, infected with or recovered from COVID-19 (not recorded which).

The genes are TRBV6-2 or TRBV6-3 and TRBJ1-5, with 9 nucleotides matching TRBD1. Trimming at V came to 5 bases and at J to 4 bases, leaving 6 bases not matched to a gene. Germline V lookup: CDR1 MNHEY, CDR2 SVGEGT. This CDR3 is 15 amino acids long. The CDR3 DNA sequence: TGTGCCAGCAGTGACTTCGACAGGGGGAATCAGCCCCAGCATTTT. Its translation is CASSDFDRGNQPQHF.

The chain links TRBV7-2 to TRBJ1-6; 9 bases fit TRBD1. This CDR3 has 16 amino acids. The V gene's germline CDR1 is SGHTA and CDR2 FQGNSA. After removal of 1 base from V and 10 bases from J, the junction contained 8 bases not matched to a gene. In DNA, the CDR3 is TGTGCCAGCAGCTTAGATTCGGGGACAGGGTGGTCACCCCTCCACTTT. Its translation: CASSLDSGTGWSPLHF.

Only a few counts were recorded for this clone. V usage is TRBV7-3 and J usage is TRBJ2-2, with TRBD1 matching over 8 bases. The trim removed 8 bases at V and 7 bases at J, leaving 9 bases unmatched. The CDR3 runs to 14 residues. Germline values: CDR1 SGHTA, CDR2 FQGTGA. CDR3 bases: TGTGCCAGCGGCCCAGGGGGCTGGGGCGGGGAGCTGTTTTTT. Translating gives CASGPGGWGGELFF.

V gene TRBV4-1 combines with J gene TRBJ2-3, with TRBD2 identical over 8 bases. This CDR3 contains 17 residues. V shed 2 bases, J shed 3 bases, and the junction held 10 bases outside the gene matches. CDR1 is MGHRA and CDR2 is YSYEKL in the germline V gene. Written as DNA, the CDR3 is TGCGCCAGCAGCCAACACACTAGACTAGCGATAACAGATACGCAGTATTTT. It encodes CASSQHTRLAITDTQYF.

The chain combines TRBV19 with TRBJ2-1; 9 bases are shared with TRBD1. The CDR3 covers 16 residues. V shed 4 bases and J 7 bases; nucleotides not matched to a gene: 11. Germline V CDR1 and CDR2: LNHDA, SQIVND (reference sequence). The CDR3 loop is CASSTIEGTGLNEQFF. In DNA form, the CDR3 reads TGTGCCAGTAGTACAATAGAGGGGACAGGGTTAAATGAGCAGTTCTTC. The full variable domain, rest sourced from reference TRBV19 and TRBJ2-1, is DGGITQSPKYLFRKEGQNVTLSCEQNLNHDAMYWYRQDPGQGLRLIYYSQIVNDFQKGDIAEGYSVSREKKESFPLTVTSAQKNPTAFYLCASSTIEGTGLNEQFFGPGTRLTVL.

The CDR3 loop reads CASSYQSEQFF. CDR3 in DNA: TGTGCCAGCAGCTATCAGTCTGAGCAGTTCTTC. The chain links TRBV7-9 to TRBJ2-1; D is uncertain. This CDR3 comprises 11 residues. With 4 bases removed from V and 9 bases from J, the gap between germline ends came to 7 bases. Germline CDR1 SEHNR, CDR2 FQNEAQ (reference sequence). The whole variable domain, filled in from reference TRBV7-9 and TRBJ2-1, reads DTGVSQNPRHKITKRGQNVTFRCDPISEHNRLYWYRQTLGQGPEFLTYFQNEAQLEKSRLLSDRFSAERPKGSFSTLEIQRTEQGDSAMYLCASSYQSEQFFGPGTRLTVL.

This clone was seen a single time. The chain recombines TRBV5-4 with TRBJ2-1; D may be TRBD1 (6 bases). The CDR3 spans 15 residues. CDR1 SGHNT and CDR2 YYREEE come from the germline V gene (reference sequence). Trimming left V 0 bases short and J 4 bases short, with 11 bases between. Written as DNA, the CDR3 is TGTGCCAGCAGCTTGGAACAGGGTTCTTACAATGAGCAGTTCTTC. This codes for CASSLEQGSYNEQFF. The whole variable domain, remainder taken from reference TRBV5-4 and TRBJ2-1, is ETGVTQSPTHLIKTRGQQVTLRCSSQSGHNTVSWYQQALGQGPQFIFQYYREEENGRGNFPPRFSGLQFPNYSSELNVNALELDDSALYLCASSLEQGSYNEQFFGPGTRLTVL.

The V gene is TRBV4-3, the J gene TRBJ1-5; unclear D gene. Germline V gene lookup returns CDR1 LGHNA and CDR2 YSLEER. The V gene lost 2 bases and the J gene lost 2 bases, with 7 bases spanning the gap. CDR3 size: 14 residues. The CDR3 reads CASSQHIGNQPQHF. The DNA for the CDR3 is TGCGCCAGCAGCCAACACATCGGCAATCAGCCCCAGCATTTT.

The J gene is TRBJ1-6, the V gene TRBV6-5; 7 bases match TRBD1. The germline V gene encodes CDR1 MNHEY and CDR2 SVGAGI. V lost 6 bases to trimming and J lost 7 bases; unmatched junction nucleotides: 9. The CDR3 has 15 amino acids. The CDR3 DNA sequence: TGTGCCAGCAGCACTCCGACAGGGATGAATTCACCCCTCCACTTT. It yields the protein CASSTPTGMNSPLHF.

The chain recombines TRBV4-1 with TRBJ2-1; 11 nucleotides match TRBD2. With 5 bases clipped from V and 4 bases from J, the junction kept 4 bases outside the gene matches. The CDR3 totals 15 residues. Per the germline V gene, CDR1 is MGHRA and CDR2 is YSYEKL. The DNA for the CDR3 is TGCGCCAGCAGCTCCGGGACTAGCGGATACAATGAGCAGTTCTTC. Translating it yields CASSSGTSGYNEQFF.